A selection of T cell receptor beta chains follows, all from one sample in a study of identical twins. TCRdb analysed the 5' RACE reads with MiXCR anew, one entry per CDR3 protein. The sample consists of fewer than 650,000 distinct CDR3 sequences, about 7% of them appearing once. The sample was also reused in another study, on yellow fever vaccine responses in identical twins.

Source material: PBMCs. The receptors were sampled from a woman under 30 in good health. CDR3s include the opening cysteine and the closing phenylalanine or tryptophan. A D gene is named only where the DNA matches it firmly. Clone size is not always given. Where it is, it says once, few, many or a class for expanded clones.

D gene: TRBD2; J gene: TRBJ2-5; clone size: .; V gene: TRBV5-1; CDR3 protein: CASTRTSGAPGETQYF; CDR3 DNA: TGCGCCAGCACCCGGACTAGCGGGGCCCCCGGGGAGACCCAGTACTTC
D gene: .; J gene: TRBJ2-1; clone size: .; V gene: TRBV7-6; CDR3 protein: CASSLGGGGRANEQFF; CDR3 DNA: TGTGCCAGCAGCTTAGGGGGTGGTGGGAGAGCCAATGAGCAGTTCTTC
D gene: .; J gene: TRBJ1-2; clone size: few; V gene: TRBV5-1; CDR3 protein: CASMGTSSAGYTF; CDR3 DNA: TGCGCCAGCATGGGCACCTCTTCTGCTGGCTACACCTTC
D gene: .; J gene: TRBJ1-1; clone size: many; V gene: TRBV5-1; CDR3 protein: CASSLEGLNTEAFF; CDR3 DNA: TGCGCCAGCAGCTTGGAAGGACTCAACACTGAAGCTTTCTTT
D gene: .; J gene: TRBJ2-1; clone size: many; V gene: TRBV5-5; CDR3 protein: CASSLGVGTYNEQFF; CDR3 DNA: TGTGCCAGCAGCTTGGGAGTAGGGACCTACAATGAGCAGTTCTTC
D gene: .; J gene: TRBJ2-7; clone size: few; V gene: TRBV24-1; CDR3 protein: CATSDPLPPTYEQYF; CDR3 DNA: TGTGCCACCAGTGATCCGCTGCCGCCTACCTACGAGCAGTACTTC
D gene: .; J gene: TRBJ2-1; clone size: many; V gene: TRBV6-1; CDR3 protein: CASSSYSNNEQFF; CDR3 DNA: TGTGCCAGCAGCTCTTACTCCAACAATGAGCAGTTCTTC
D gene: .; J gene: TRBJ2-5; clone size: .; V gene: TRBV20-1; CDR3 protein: CSATRDDVATQYF; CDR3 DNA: TGCAGTGCGACCCGGGACGATGTTGCGACCCAGTACTTC
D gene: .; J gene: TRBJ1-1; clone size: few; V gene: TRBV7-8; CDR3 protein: CASSLGDPTEAFF; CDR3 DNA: TGTGCCAGCAGCTTAGGGGACCCCACTGAAGCTTTCTTT
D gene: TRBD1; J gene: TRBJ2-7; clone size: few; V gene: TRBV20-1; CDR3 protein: CSARGQGDSYEQYF; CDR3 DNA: TGCAGTGCCCGGGGACAGGGGGACTCCTACGAGCAGTACTTC
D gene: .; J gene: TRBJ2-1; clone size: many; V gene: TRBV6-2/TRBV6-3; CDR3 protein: CASRRGEQFF; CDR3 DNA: TGTGCCAGCAGAAGAGGGGAGCAGTTCTTC
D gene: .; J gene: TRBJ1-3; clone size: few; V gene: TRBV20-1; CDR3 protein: CSAREGAGNTIYF; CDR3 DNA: TGCAGTGCCCGGGAGGGGGCTGGAAACACCATATATTTT
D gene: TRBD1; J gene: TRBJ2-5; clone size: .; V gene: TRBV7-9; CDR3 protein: CASSSDRDATQYF; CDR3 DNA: TGTGCCAGCAGCTCGGACAGGGACGCGACCCAGTACTTC
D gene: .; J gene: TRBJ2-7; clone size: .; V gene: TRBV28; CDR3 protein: CASSLGPRGSYEQYF; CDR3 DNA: TGTGCCAGCAGTTTAGGGCCCAGGGGTTCCTACGAGCAGTACTTC
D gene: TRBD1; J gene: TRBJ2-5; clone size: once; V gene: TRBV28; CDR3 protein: CASSLRGRSQETLYF; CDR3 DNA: TGTGCCAGCAGCCTAAGGGGGCGCAGCCAAGAGACCCTGTACTTC
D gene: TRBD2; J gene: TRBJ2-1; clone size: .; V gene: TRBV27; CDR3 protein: CASSFRLAGGYLYNEQFF; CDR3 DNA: TGTGCCAGCAGTTTCCGGCTAGCGGGGGGATACCTCTACAATGAGCAGTTCTTC
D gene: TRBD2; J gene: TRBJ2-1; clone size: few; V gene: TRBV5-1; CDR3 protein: CASRTPGLAGVDEQFF; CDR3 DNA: TGCGCCAGCAGAACACCGGGACTAGCGGGGGTAGATGAGCAGTTCTTC
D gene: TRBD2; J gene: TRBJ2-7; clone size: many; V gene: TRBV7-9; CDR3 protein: CASSLGTSGASWEQYF; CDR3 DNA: TGTGCCAGCAGCTTAGGAACTAGCGGGGCTTCTTGGGAGCAGTACTTC
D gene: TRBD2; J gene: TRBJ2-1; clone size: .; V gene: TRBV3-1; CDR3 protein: CASSLTSGILGSSYNEQFF; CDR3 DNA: TGTGCCAGCAGCCTAACTAGCGGGATTTTGGGGAGCTCCTACAATGAGCAGTTCTTC
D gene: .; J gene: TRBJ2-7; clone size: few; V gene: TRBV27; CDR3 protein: CASSLLGGREQYF; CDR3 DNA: TGTGCCAGCAGTTTATTGGGGGGTCGCGAGCAGTACTTC
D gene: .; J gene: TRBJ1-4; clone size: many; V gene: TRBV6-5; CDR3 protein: CASSYLARVRATNEKLFF; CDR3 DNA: TGTGCCAGCAGTTACCTGGCCAGGGTTCGGGCAACTAATGAAAAACTGTTTTTT
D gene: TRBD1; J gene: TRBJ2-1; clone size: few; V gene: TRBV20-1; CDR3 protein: CSATRGGDEQFF; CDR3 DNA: TGCAGTGCAACCCGAGGGGGCGATGAGCAGTTCTTC
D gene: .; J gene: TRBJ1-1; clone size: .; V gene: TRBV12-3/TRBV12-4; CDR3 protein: CASSQEHRAMNTEAFF; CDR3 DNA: TGTGCCAGCAGTCAAGAACACAGGGCGATGAACACTGAAGCTTTCTTT
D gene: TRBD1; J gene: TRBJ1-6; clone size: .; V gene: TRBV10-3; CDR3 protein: CAINRDRDSPLHF; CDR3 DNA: TGTGCCATCAACCGGGACAGGGATTCACCCCTCCACTTT